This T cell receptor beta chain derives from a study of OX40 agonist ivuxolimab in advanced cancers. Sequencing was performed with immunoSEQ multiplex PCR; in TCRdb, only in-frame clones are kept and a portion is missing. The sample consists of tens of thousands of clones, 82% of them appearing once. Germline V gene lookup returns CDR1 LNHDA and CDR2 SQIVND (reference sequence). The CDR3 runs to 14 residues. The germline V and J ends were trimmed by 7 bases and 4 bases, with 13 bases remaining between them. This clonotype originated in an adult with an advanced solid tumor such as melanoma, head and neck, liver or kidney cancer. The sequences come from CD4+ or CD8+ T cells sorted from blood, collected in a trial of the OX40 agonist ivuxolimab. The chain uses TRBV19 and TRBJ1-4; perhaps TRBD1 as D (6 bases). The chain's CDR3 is CASTPDSYNEKLFF. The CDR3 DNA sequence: TGTGCCAGTACCCCGGACAGCTATAATGAAAAACTGTTTTTT.